A single sample is the source of the 17 T cell receptor beta chains below, sequenced in a study of CD8 T cells in Susac syndrome. Reverse transcription of about 0.5 to 1 ug RNA used random hexamers. In TCRdb, the immunoSEQ multiplex PCR reads were re-called with MiXCR into one record per CDR3 protein. The data hold about 400,000 distinct CDR3 sequences, with approximately 85% observed a single time. What was sequenced was CD8+ T cells from PBMCs. The receptor set was obtained from a human donor with multiple sclerosis.

This clonotype was recorded once. This chain joins TRBV7-9 and TRBJ1-3; no clear D gene. Deletions cut 6 bases from V and 0 bases from J, with 12 bases between. The CDR3 is 15 residues long. Per the germline V gene, CDR1 is SEHNR and CDR2 is FQNEAQ (reference sequence). The CDR3: CASRPPYSSGNTIYF. CDR3 in DNA: TGTGCCAGCAGGCCTCCCTACAGCTCTGGAAACACCATATATTTT.

This chain joins TRBV20-1 and TRBJ2-1; no firm D call. CDR1 DFQATT and CDR2 SNEGSKA come from the germline V gene (reference sequence). The V and J ends lost 3 bases and 8 bases respectively, with 17 bases between them. CDR3 length equals 14 residues. The CDR3 sequence is CSASMSPRNHEQFF. The CDR3 coding sequence is TGCAGTGCTAGTATGTCGCCTCGGAACCATGAGCAGTTCTTC.

The chain employs TRBV27 and TRBJ2-3, with D tentatively TRBD2 (5 bases). Germline assignment: CDR1 MNHEY and CDR2 SMNVEV (reference sequence). The CDR3 runs 17 residues. Trimming took off 3 bases at V and 4 bases at J, with 20 bases between the two ends. CDR3 region: CASSFGVSGIGADTQYF. The CDR3 DNA sequence: TGTGCCAGCAGTTTTGGGGTGTCCGGGATAGGAGCAGATACGCAGTATTTT.

This clonotype was found once. The chain is built from TRBV4-1 and TRBJ2-7; D perhaps matches TRBD1 (6 bases). The CDR3 length is 15 residues. Trimming shortened V by 2 bases and J by 5 bases, and 16 bases separated the two germline ends. Per the germline V gene, CDR1 is MGHRA and CDR2 is YSYEKL. CDR3 loop: CASSQLTGKDHEQYF. In nucleotides, the CDR3 is TGCGCCAGCAGCCAATTAACAGGGAAGGACCACGAGCAGTACTTC.

V and J are TRBV27 and TRBJ1-5; D perhaps matches TRBD1 (5 bases). The CDR3 runs to 14 residues. In germline, CDR1 is MNHEY, CDR2 SMNVEV (reference sequence). V dropped 4 bases and J dropped 5 bases, with 12 bases sitting between them. In DNA form, the CDR3 reads TGTGCCAGCAGTTCGCCGGGACCCGATCAGCCCCAGCATTTT. Translated, it gives CASSSPGPDQPQHF.

This rearrangement joins TRBV10-2 to TRBJ2-7; D remains unclear. Trimming stripped 9 bases from V and 2 bases from J, with 14 bases between. CDR1 WSHSY and CDR2 SAAADI come from the germline V gene. The CDR3 contains 13 residues. CDR3 loop: CASQPVDAYEQYF. Written as DNA, the CDR3 is TGCGCCAGTCAGCCGGTAGATGCCTACGAGCAGTACTTC.

There are a few counts of this clonotype. This chain links TRBV12-3 or TRBV12-4 with TRBJ2-2; D is unresolved. The CDR3 totals 14 residues. V was shortened by 2 bases and J by 1 base, with 5 bases between the two germline ends. Written as DNA, the CDR3 is TGTGCCAGCAGTTTAAGTGGGAACACCGGGGAGCTGTTTTTT. It encodes CASSLSGNTGELFF.

V gene TRBV20-1 combines with J gene TRBJ1-5, with TRBD1 as a possible D gene (5 bases). V was shortened by 5 bases and J by 0 bases, with 17 bases between the two germline ends. Germline assignment: CDR1 DFQATT and CDR2 SNEGSKA (reference sequence). This CDR3 has 16 amino acids. CDR3 bases: TGCAGTGCTTCCCGCGACAGTCTTTATAGCAATCAGCCCCAGCATTTT. It translates to CSASRDSLYSNQPQHF.

CDR3 loop: CASSLTGEGYSNQPQHF. The CDR3 DNA follows: TGTGCCAGCAGCTTGACAGGAGAAGGGTATAGCAATCAGCCCCAGCATTTT. V usage is TRBV5-6 and J usage is TRBJ1-5; D is perhaps TRBD1 (5 bases). Germline V gene data show CDR1 as SGHDT and CDR2 as YYEEEE. This CDR3 is 17 amino acids long. Trimming left V 1 base short and J 0 bases short, with 14 bases between.

This clonotype was seen only a few times. V gene TRBV5-5 combines with J gene TRBJ2-7; 8 positions agree with TRBD1. This CDR3 region has 14 residues. V lost 0 bases and J lost 3; bases outside the gene matches: 2. Germline V lookup: CDR1 SGHKS, CDR2 YYEKEE (reference sequence). In DNA form, the CDR3 reads TGTGCCAGCAGCTTGGAAGGACAGGGCTACGAGCAGTACTTC. This encodes CASSLEGQGYEQYF.

In regard to this clonotype: This likely comes from a read error, as the CDR3 has no conserved phenylalanine or tryptophan at its end. The chain uses TRBV27 and TRBJ2-2; D is undetermined. V was clipped by 5 bases and J by 3 bases, with 10 bases between them. Germline CDR1 reads MNHEY; CDR2 reads SMNVEV (reference sequence). The CDR3 is made up of 14 amino acids. The CDR3 loop reads CASSLSYDTGELFL. The CDR3 nucleotides read TGTGCCAGCAGTCTAAGTTATGACACCGGGGAGCTGTTTCTT.

V usage is TRBV18 and J usage is TRBJ2-2, with D unclear. V lost 3 bases and J 4 bases, leaving 18 bases between the germline ends. The CDR3 has 17 amino acids. Germline loops: CDR1 KGHSH, CDR2 LQKENI. The CDR3 region has the DNA TGTGCCAGCTCACCGAACTATGAGTCGACTGTCACCGGGGAGCTGTTTTTT. Protein sequence: CASSPNYESTVTGELFF.

The chain links TRBV6-5 to TRBJ2-1; possibly TRBD1 or TRBD2 for D (5 bases each). V gave up 0 bases and J gave up 0 bases, with 9 bases separating them. Germline-derived CDR1 and CDR2 are MNHEY and SVGAGI. CDR3 length: 16 amino acids. Here the CDR3 reads CASSYSGELSYNEQFF. The CDR3 coding sequence is TGTGCCAGCAGTTACTCGGGGGAACTCTCCTACAATGAGCAGTTCTTC.

The V gene is TRBV2, the J gene TRBJ2-2; 10 nucleotides agree with TRBD1. The V segment lost 6 bases and the J segment 4 bases; nucleotides outside the gene matches: 2. Germline-derived CDR1 and CDR2 are SNHLY and FYNNEI. The CDR3 spans 14 residues. The CDR3 loop reads CASSGQGGTGELFF. The CDR3 bases are TGTGCCAGCAGCGGACAGGGGGGCACCGGGGAGCTGTTTTTT.

The CDR3 bases are TGTGCCACCAGTGCCCCGGGTAGCAATCAGCCCCAGCATTTT. It translates to CATSAPGSNQPQHF. The genes are TRBV24-1 and TRBJ1-5; unclear D gene. The CDR3 consists of 14 residues. V lost 5 bases and J lost 0, with 7 bases in between. Germline assignment: CDR1 KGHDR and CDR2 SFDVKD.

V is TRBV5-1 and J is TRBJ2-7; 10 bases map to TRBD1. V lost 0 bases, J lost 5 bases, and 5 bases stayed unmatched. The length of the CDR3 is 15 residues. Germline lookup yields CDR1 SGHRS and CDR2 YFSETQ. This chain's CDR3 is CASSLVGQGVDEQYF. The CDR3 bases are TGCGCCAGCAGCTTGGTAGGACAGGGGGTCGACGAGCAGTACTTC.

The genes are TRBV19 and TRBJ2-6; D is perhaps TRBD1 (5 bases). The V end was cut by 2 bases, the J end by 0 bases, with 11 bases between. The CDR3 loop spans 17 amino acids. Germline CDR1 and CDR2: LNHDA and SQIVND (reference sequence). Here the CDR3 reads CASSIQGSYSGANVLTF. The CDR3 DNA follows: TGTGCCAGTAGTATACAGGGCTCCTACTCTGGGGCCAACGTCCTGACTTTC.